One sample yielded the 14 T cell receptor beta chains listed below, sequenced in a study of blood T cell repertoires in COVID-19. Only in-frame clones appear in the TCRdb table, and some are missing; sequencing was by immunoSEQ multiplex PCR. The repertoire includes about 59,000 clones, 70% to 80% of them detected once, and roughly 3% sits in the top ten. Sample: peripheral blood. The receptors derive from a man aged 60 to 69 with acute or convalescent COVID-19.

The J gene is TRBJ1-6, the V gene TRBV2; 9 bases map to TRBD1. There are 15 residues in the CDR3. The trim removed 7 bases at V and 3 bases at J, leaving 4 bases unmatched. CDR1 is SNHLY, CDR2 FYNNEI, per germline. DNA for the CDR3: TGTGCCAGCAAGGACAGGGGAAGCTATAATTCACCCCTCCACTTT. Protein sequence: CASKDRGSYNSPLHF.

This clone appeared a few times. This chain uses TRBV6-1 with TRBJ2-7; D remains unclear. V was cut by 2 bases and J by 0 bases, with 11 bases left in between. The germline V gene has CDR1 MNHNS and CDR2 SASEGT. This CDR3 has 15 residues. The chain's CDR3 is CASSELRIASYEQYF. The CDR3 DNA reads as TGTGCCAGCAGTGAACTACGGATAGCCTCCTACGAGCAGTACTTC.

The genes are TRBV12-3 or TRBV12-4 and TRBJ2-5; 12 nucleotides agree with TRBD2. V trimming: 7 bases; J trimming: 4 bases; junction bases outside the gene matches: 1. The length of the CDR3 is 13 residues. The CDR3 is CASKGLAGETQYF. Here the CDR3 DNA reads TGTGCCAGCAAGGGACTAGCGGGAGAGACCCAGTACTTC.

This clone has a handful of counts. J is TRBJ1-1 and V is TRBV28; 8 nucleotides match TRBD1. V lost 6 bases, J lost 8 bases, and 8 bases stayed unmatched. Germline V CDR1 and CDR2: MDHEN, SYDVKM. CDR3 length: 13 amino acids. CDR3 sequence reads: CASRDDRGSEAFF. The CDR3 nucleotides read TGTGCCAGCAGGGACGACAGGGGTTCGGAAGCTTTCTTT. Full variable domain (rest looked up from reference TRBV28 and TRBJ1-1): DVKVTQSSRYLVKRTGEKVFLECVQDMDHENMFWYRQDPGLGLRLIYFSYDVKMKEKGDIPEGYSVSREKKERFSLILESASTNQTSMYLCASRDDRGSEAFFGQGTRLTVV.

This sequence joins TRBV19 and TRBJ2-2; no clear D gene. Trimming left V 3 bases short and J 5 bases short, with 4 bases between. The germline V gene has CDR1 LNHDA and CDR2 SQIVND (reference sequence). CDR3 length: 12 amino acids. CDR3 nucleotide sequence: TGTGCCAGTAGTATCCTGACCGGGGAGCTGTTTTTT. The encoded protein is CASSILTGELFF.

The chain carries TRBV27 and TRBJ1-1; 8 nucleotides line up with TRBD1. CDR1 is MNHEY and CDR2 is SMNVEV in the germline V gene (reference sequence). The V segment lost 6 bases and the J segment 4 bases; nucleotides outside the gene matches: 7. This CDR3 spans 14 amino acids. CDR3 coding DNA: TGTGCCAGCAGCCTACAGGGGGTGGGCACTGAAGCTTTCTTT. As protein: CASSLQGVGTEAFF.

This clone showed up just a few times. V and J are TRBV29-1 and TRBJ1-2; 7 bases agree with TRBD1. CDR3 size: 13 residues. The ends lost 1 base at V and 7 bases at J; junction bases unmatched: 6. Germline V gene data show CDR1 as SQVTM and CDR2 as ANQGSEA. The chain's CDR3 is CSVEVQGMSGYTF. For the CDR3, the DNA is TGCAGCGTTGAAGTACAGGGGATGAGTGGCTACACCTTC. The variable domain in full, with the rest retrieved from reference TRBV29-1 and TRBJ1-2, is SAVISQKPSRDICQRGTSLTIQCQVDSQVTMMFWYRQQPGQSLTLIATANQGSEATYESGFVIDKFPISRPNLTFSTLTVSNMSPEDSSIYLCSVEVQGMSGYTFGSGTRLTVV.

The chain has TRBV5-4 and TRBJ2-7; the match to TRBD2 covers 12 bases. The CDR3 contains 15 residues. Germline-derived CDR1 and CDR2 are SGHNT and YYREEE (reference sequence). Trimming cost V 4 bases and J 1 base; bases outside gene matches: 3. The CDR3 DNA reads TGTGCCAGCAGCGAGCTAGCGGGAGGGTCCTACGAGCAGTACTTC. Its protein is CASSELAGGSYEQYF.

The chain employs TRBV7-2 and TRBJ1-5; D possibly corresponds to TRBD1 (6 bases). The germline V and J ends were trimmed by 4 bases and 7 bases, with 23 bases remaining between them. The CDR3 loop spans 17 amino acids. The germline V gene encodes CDR1 SGHTA and CDR2 FQGNSA. The CDR3 coding sequence is TGTGCCAGCAGCTCCCACCCTCTGAGTACAGGGCGACAGCCCCAGCATTTT. It translates to CASSSHPLSTGRQPQHF.

The chain has TRBV29-1 and TRBJ1-1; unclear D gene. The CDR3 runs 10 residues. Germline CDR1 is SQVTM and CDR2 is ANQGSEA. Trimming left V 4 bases short and J 10 bases short, with 10 bases between. The CDR3 DNA reads as TGCAGCGTTGCGCAGGAGGTAGCTTTCTTT. Translation gives CSVAQEVAFF.

The CDR3 loop is CASKGTSGRGTQYF. The CDR3 DNA reads TGCGCCAGCAAGGGGACTAGCGGGAGAGGTACGCAGTATTTT. V gene TRBV4-1 combines with J gene TRBJ2-3, with 14 bases aligning to TRBD2. V lost 7 bases and J lost 8; bases outside the gene matches: 5. Germline CDR1 MGHRA, CDR2 YSYEKL. The CDR3 runs 14 residues.

The chain employs TRBV5-5 and TRBJ1-2; 7 bases are shared with TRBD1. The V and J ends lost 4 bases and 0 bases, in that order; junction bases with no gene match: 3. CDR1 and CDR2 (germline): SGHKS, YYEKEE (reference sequence). The CDR3 is made up of 14 amino acids. The CDR3 DNA is TGTGCCAGCAGCCCGGGGACAGCTAACTATGGCTACACCTTC. This codes for CASSPGTANYGYTF.

This clone was counted a single time. This chain uses TRBV9 with TRBJ2-2; 7 bases are shared with TRBD2. From germline, CDR1 is SGDLS and CDR2 YYNGEE. After removal of 4 bases from V and 3 bases from J, the junction contained 6 bases not matched to a gene. This CDR3 has 15 residues. This CDR3 reads CASSPRLAHTGELFF. CDR3 in DNA: TGTGCCAGCAGCCCCAGACTAGCTCACACCGGGGAGCTGTTTTTT.

The rearrangement links TRBV2 to TRBJ1-5; D gene uncertain. Germline V gene data show CDR1 as SNHLY and CDR2 as FYNNEI. The CDR3 is made up of 15 amino acids. Trimming removed 0 bases from V and 0 bases from J, with 6 bases in between. CDR3 loop: CASSEAGISNQPQHF. The CDR3 DNA sequence: TGTGCCAGCAGTGAAGCCGGGATTAGCAATCAGCCCCAGCATTTT.